The T cell receptor (beta chain) described here comes from a study of blood T cell repertoires in COVID-19. Turning to the study itself: Italy, Spain and the United States were the sources of the convalescent and acute COVID-19 samples. Sources were T cells, B-cell-depleted T cells, or PBMCs; the material itself was cDNA or gDNA.

The germline CDR1 and CDR2 sequences are LNHNV and YYDKDF (reference sequence). This CDR3 region has 13 residues. V lost 0 bases to trimming and J lost 5 bases, with 8 bases between them. As originally analysed: Scientists estimated how many nucleated cells there were by amplifying reference gene primers. Produced via immunoSEQ multiplex PCR; TCRdb's table is partial and in-frame only. For V, J and clone size, that table is used; D and trimming come from the DNA. The data contain about 280,000 clones, roughly 85% of them singletons. This clonotype was sampled from a woman in her forties or fifties who had recovered from COVID-19. The sequencing input was PBMCs or T cells enriched from blood (not recorded which). The rearrangement uses TRBV15 and TRBJ2-7; D is uncertain. CDR3 loop: CATSRDSRHEQYF. CDR3 DNA: TGTGCCACCAGCAGAGATTCGCGTCACGAGCAGTACTTC.